The clone carrying this TCR beta chain was seen many times. Its antigen is currently unknown. The V gene lost 6 bases and the J gene lost 8 bases, with 15 bases spanning the gap. This CDR3 has 13 residues. Germline-derived CDR1 and CDR2 are SGDLS and YYNGEE. The authors amplified TCR beta CDR3 regions, and they did so from RNA transcripts for repertoire sequencing. First-round RT-PCR employed HTBI primers, with a second-round multiplex PCR after it. TCRdb independently ran MiXCR on the multiplex PCR reads; one entry per CDR3 protein. The repertoire has 660,000 or so distinct CDR3 sequences, under 50% of them found once; the top ten carry around 3%. This specimen comes from a study of Graves' ophthalmopathy and Graves' hyperthyroidism. About the research overall: Peripheral blood sampling preceded any treatment and occurred at initial diagnosis.

Findings and caveats of the study: The blood repertoire also included most expanded thyroid clonotypes above 0.001 frequency. The model achieved 55% to 71% sensitivity and over 72% specificity for ophthalmopathy progression.

The gene calls are TRBV9 and TRBJ1-5; D might be TRBD1 (5 bases). Sequencing was carried out using peripheral blood. This clonotype was sampled from an adult man with Graves' ophthalmopathy. Here the CDR3 reads CASTRDPSKPQHF. The DNA of the CDR3 is TGTGCCAGCACACGGGACCCGTCGAAGCCCCAGCATTTT.